This T cell receptor beta chain was found in a study of cytomegalovirus exposure and HLA in healthy donors. General study findings and limits: For most TCR beta V segments, an earlier analysis put the productive rate at about 87% or about 30% of the time. The authors later found HLA-associated TCR beta chains more clonally expanded than equally common others. Based on reports, TCR beta sequences accurately predicted HLA-A and HLA-B alleles for most subjects.

The length of the CDR3 is 16 residues. J gave up 0 bases and V 3 bases, and 5 bases lay outside the gene matches. Germline V gene lookup returns CDR1 SGDLS and CDR2 YYNGEE. With 60 Vbeta and 13 Jbeta primers, the PCR was carried out. TCRdb's copy holds only in-frame clones and misses some; the assay was immunoSEQ multiplex PCR. The sample records about 200,000 clones, roughly 70% being singletons. On this clone itself: As yet, its antigen is unknown.

The rearrangement joins TRBV9 to TRBJ1-4, with TRBD1 matching 7 bases. Input material: PBMCs. The source is a middle-aged man in good health and CMV-seropositive. DNA for the CDR3: TGTGCCAGCAGCGCCTCGCAGGGGGCAACTAATGAAAAACTGTTTTTT. This gives the protein CASSASQGATNEKLFF.